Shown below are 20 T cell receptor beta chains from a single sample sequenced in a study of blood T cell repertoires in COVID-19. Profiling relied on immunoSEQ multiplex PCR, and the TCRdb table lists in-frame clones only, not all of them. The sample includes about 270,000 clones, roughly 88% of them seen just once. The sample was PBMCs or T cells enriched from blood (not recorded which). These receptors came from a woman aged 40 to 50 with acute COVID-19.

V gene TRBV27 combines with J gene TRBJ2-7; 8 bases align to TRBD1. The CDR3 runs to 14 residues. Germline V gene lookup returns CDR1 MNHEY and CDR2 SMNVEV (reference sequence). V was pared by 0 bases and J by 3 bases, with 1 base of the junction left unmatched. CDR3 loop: CASSLSGQVYEQYF. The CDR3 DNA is TGTGCCAGCAGTTTATCGGGACAGGTCTACGAGCAGTACTTC.

The CDR3 nucleotides read TGCGCCAGCAGCCAAGTCCCAGGGGAACCATCTGGGGCCAACGTCCTGACTTTC. It is translated as CASSQVPGEPSGANVLTF. The chain recombines TRBV4-1 with TRBJ2-6; possibly TRBD1 for D (6 bases). This CDR3 has 18 amino acids. Germline V CDR1 and CDR2: MGHRA, YSYEKL. V was shortened by 1 base and J by 1 base, with 14 bases between the two germline ends.

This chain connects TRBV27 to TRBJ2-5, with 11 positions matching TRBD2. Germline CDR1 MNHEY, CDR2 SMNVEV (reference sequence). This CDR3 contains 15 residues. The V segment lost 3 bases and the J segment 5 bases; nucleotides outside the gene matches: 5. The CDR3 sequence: CASSLGLAAGETQYF. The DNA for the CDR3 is TGTGCCAGCAGTTTGGGACTAGCGGCGGGCGAGACCCAGTACTTC.

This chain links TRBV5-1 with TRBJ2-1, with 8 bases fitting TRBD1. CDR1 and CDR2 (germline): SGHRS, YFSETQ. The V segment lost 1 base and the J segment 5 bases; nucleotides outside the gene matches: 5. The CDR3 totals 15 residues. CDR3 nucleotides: TGCGCCAGCAGCTTGTGGACAGGGACCAACAATGAGCAGTTCTTC. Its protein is CASSLWTGTNNEQFF.

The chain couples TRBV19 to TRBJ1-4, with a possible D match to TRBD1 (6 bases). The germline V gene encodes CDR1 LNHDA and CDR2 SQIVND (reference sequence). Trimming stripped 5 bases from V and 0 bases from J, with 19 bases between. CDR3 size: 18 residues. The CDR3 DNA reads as TGTGCCAGTAGTCTTGAAGGGGGGGCGACAACAACTAATGAAAAACTGTTTTTT. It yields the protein CASSLEGGATTTNEKLFF.

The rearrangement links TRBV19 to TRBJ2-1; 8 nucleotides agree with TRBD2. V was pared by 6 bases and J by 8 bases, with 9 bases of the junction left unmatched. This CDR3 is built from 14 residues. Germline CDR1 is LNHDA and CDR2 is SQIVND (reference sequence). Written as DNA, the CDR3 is TGTGCCAGTAGGACGGGGGGGCCGATGGATGAGCAGTTCTTC. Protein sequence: CASRTGGPMDEQFF. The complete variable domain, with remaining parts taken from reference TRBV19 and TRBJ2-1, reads DGGITQSPKYLFRKEGQNVTLSCEQNLNHDAMYWYRQDPGQGLRLIYYSQIVNDFQKGDIAEGYSVSREKKESFPLTVTSAQKNPTAFYLCASRTGGPMDEQFFGPGTRLTVL.

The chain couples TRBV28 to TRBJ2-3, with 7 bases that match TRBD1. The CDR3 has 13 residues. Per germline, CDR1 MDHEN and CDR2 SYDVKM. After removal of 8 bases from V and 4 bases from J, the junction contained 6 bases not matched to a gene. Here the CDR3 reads CASGDSLPDTQYF. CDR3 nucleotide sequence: TGTGCCAGCGGGGACAGTCTACCAGATACGCAGTATTTT.

In nucleotides, the CDR3 is TGTGCCAGCAGCGCGGGACAGGGCCCCTACGAGCAGTACTTC. Protein sequence: CASSAGQGPYEQYF. The V call is TRBV5-4, the J call TRBJ2-7, with TRBD1 matching over 9 bases. Unmatched junction bases numbered 4, after V lost 4 bases and J lost 2 bases. This CDR3 spans 14 amino acids. Germline CDR1 and CDR2: SGHNT and YYREEE (reference sequence).

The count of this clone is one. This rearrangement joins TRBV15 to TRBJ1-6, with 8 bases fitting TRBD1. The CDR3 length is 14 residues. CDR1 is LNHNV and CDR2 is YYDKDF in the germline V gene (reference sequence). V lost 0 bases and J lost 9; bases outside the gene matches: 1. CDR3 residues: CATSREGQGSPLHF. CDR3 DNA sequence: TGTGCCACCAGCAGAGAAGGACAGGGTTCACCCCTCCACTTT.

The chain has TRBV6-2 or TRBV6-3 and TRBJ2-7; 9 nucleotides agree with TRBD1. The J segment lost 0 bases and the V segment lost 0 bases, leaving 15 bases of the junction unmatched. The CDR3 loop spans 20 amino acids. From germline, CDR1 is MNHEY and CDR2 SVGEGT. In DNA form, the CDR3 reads TGTGCCAGCAGTTACTCGTCATTTGTTGGACAGGGGAAAAGCTCCTACGAGCAGTACTTC. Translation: CASSYSSFVGQGKSSYEQYF.

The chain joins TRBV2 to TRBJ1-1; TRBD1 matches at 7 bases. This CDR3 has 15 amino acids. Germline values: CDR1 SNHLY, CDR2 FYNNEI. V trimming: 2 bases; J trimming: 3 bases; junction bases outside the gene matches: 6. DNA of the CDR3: TGTGCCAGCAGTGAACGGTACAGGGGAGACACTGAAGCTTTCTTT. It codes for CASSERYRGDTEAFF.

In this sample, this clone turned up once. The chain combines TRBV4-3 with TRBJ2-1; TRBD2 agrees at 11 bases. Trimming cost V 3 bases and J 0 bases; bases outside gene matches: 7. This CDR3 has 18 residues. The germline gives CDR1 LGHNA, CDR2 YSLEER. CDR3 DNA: TGCGCCAGCAGCCACACTCGGACTAGCGGGCACTCCTACAATGAGCAGTTCTTC. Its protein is CASSHTRTSGHSYNEQFF.

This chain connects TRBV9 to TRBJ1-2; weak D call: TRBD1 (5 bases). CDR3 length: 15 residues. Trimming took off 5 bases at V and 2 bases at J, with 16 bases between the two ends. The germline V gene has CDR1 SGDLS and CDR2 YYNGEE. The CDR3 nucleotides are TGTGCCAGCAGGGCGAGGGGAGGAGAAAACTATGGCTACACCTTC. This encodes CASRARGGENYGYTF.

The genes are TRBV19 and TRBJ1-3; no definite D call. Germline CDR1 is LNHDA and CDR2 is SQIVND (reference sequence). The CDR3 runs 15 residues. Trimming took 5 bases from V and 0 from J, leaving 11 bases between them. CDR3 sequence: CASSAGSSSGNTIYF. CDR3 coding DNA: TGTGCCAGTAGTGCGGGCAGCAGCTCTGGAAACACCATATATTTT.

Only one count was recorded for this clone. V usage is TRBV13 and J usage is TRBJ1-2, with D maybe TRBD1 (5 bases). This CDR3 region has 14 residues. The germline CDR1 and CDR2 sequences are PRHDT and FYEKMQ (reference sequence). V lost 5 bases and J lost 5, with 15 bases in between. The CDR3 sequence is CASSPRRGRYGYTF. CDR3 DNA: TGTGCCAGCAGCCCCCGACGGGGGAGATATGGCTACACCTTC.

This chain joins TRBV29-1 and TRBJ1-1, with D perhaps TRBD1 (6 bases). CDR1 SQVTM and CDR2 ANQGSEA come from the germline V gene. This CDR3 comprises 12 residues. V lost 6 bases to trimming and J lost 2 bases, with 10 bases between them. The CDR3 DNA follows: TGCAGCGTGCGACAGGTAAACACTGAAGCTTTCTTT. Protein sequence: CSVRQVNTEAFF. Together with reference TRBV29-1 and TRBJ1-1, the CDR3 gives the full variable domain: SAVISQKPSRDICQRGTSLTIQCQVDSQVTMMFWYRQQPGQSLTLIATANQGSEATYESGFVIDKFPISRPNLTFSTLTVSNMSPEDSSIYLCSVRQVNTEAFFGQGTRLTVV.

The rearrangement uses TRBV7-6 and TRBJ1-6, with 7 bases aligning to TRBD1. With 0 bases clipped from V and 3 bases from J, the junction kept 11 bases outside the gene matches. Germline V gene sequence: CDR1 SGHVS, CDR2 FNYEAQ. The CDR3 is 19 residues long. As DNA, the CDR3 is TGTGCCAGCAGCTTAGCGGAAACTTGGGACAGAGACTATAATTCACCCCTCCACTTT. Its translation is CASSLAETWDRDYNSPLHF.

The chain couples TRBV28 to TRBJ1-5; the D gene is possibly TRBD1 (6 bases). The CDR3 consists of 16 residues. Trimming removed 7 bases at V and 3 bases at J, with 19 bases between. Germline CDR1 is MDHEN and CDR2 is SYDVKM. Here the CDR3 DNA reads TGTGCCAGCACTTCAGGAACAGGGTTTTCCAATCAGCCCCAGCATTTT. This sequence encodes CASTSGTGFSNQPQHF.

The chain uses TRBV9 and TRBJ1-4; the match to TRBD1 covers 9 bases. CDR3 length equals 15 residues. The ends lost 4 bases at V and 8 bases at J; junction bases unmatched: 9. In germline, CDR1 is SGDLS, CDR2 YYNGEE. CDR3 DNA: TGTGCCAGCAGCTTCCGGGACAGGGTTGGAGAAAAACTGTTTTTT. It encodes CASSFRDRVGEKLFF.

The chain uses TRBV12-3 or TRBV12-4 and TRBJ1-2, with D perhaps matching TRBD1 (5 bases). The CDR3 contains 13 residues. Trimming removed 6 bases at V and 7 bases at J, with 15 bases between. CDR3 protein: CASRPSPGVGYTF. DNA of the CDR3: TGTGCCAGCAGGCCCAGCCCGGGGGTTGGCTACACCTTC.